The TCR beta chain under discussion was sequenced for a study of blood T cells in healthy people across ages. In germline, CDR1 is DFQATT, CDR2 SNEGSKA (reference sequence). The CDR3 length is 16 residues. The V segment lost 1 base and the J segment 1 base; nucleotides outside the gene matches: 7. The sample holds many counts of this clonotype. A J-beta primer mix and a sample-barcoded 5' primer were used in a second PCR of roughly 7 to 12 cycles. One entry per CDR3 protein, called by TCRdb with MiXCR from the 5' RACE reads. The sample consists of 500,000 to 600,000 distinct CDR3 sequences, 25% to 30% of them appearing once.

The chain employs TRBV20-1 and TRBJ2-1, with 7 bases identical to TRBD2. This sequence was found in a woman between 65 and 79 years old in good health. Sequenced sample: blood. The DNA for the CDR3 is TGCAGTGCTAGAGCGGCCGGGGGGAGGTCCTACAATGAGCAGTTCTTC. Translated, it gives CSARAAGGRSYNEQFF.